This T cell receptor beta chain was recovered during a study of blood T cell repertoires in COVID-19. About the research overall: The United States, Italy and Spain provided the acute and convalescent COVID-19 samples.

The length of the CDR3 is 15 residues. Germline V gene lookup returns CDR1 MRHNA and CDR2 SNTAGT. J gave up 4 bases and V 6 bases, and 7 bases lay outside the gene matches. Original processing notes: Nucleated cell number was recorded as an estimate derived from reference gene primer amplification. Method: immunoSEQ multiplex PCR; TCRdb's copy keeps in-frame clones and lacks some. That table furnishes V, J and clone size, whereas the DNA furnished D and trimming. The table records over 200,000 clones, around 80% of them present only once. The specimen was peripheral blood. The chain employs TRBV6-4 and TRBJ2-1, with 9 bases that match TRBD2. This receptor was identified in a human donor in a cohort sampled during active COVID-19. CDR3 sequence: CASSRTSGGYNEQFF. As DNA, the CDR3 is TGTGCCAGCAGCAGGACGAGCGGGGGGTACAATGAGCAGTTCTTC.